Listed here are 27 T cell receptor beta chains from one sample, sequenced in a study of blood T cell repertoires in COVID-19. This table comes from immunoSEQ multiplex PCR, and its TCRdb copy is limited to in-frame clones, with some not included. The sample includes 150,000 to 200,000 clones, around 84% of them seen just once. Sequencing was carried out using peripheral blood. The receptors were gathered from a man under 40 with active or convalescent COVID-19.

This chain joins TRBV19 and TRBJ1-5, with TRBD1 matching 9 bases. Germline CDR1 LNHDA, CDR2 SQIVND (reference sequence). The CDR3 spans 15 residues. With 3 bases clipped from V and 7 bases from J, the junction kept 7 bases outside the gene matches. The CDR3 protein is CASSIRGQGKQPQHF. CDR3 nucleotides: TGTGCCAGTAGTATCCGGGGACAGGGAAAACAGCCCCAGCATTTT.

This chain connects TRBV2 to TRBJ1-2; 8 positions match TRBD1. The CDR3 covers 13 residues. The germline gives CDR1 SNHLY, CDR2 FYNNEI. V shed 6 bases and J 12 bases; nucleotides not matched to a gene: 12. The CDR3: CASSPRGQALDTF. CDR3 sequence (DNA): TGTGCCAGCAGCCCGAGGGGACAGGCCCTAGACACCTTC.

Only one count was recorded for this clone. The chain joins TRBV11-3 to TRBJ1-1; 7 nucleotides line up with TRBD1. J gave up 1 base and V 8 bases, and 4 bases lay outside the gene matches. The CDR3 is made up of 13 amino acids. CDR1 is SGHNT and CDR2 is YENEEA in the germline V gene. For the CDR3, the DNA is TGTGCCAGCTCGACAGGGTCGAACACTGAAGCTTTCTTT. It encodes CASSTGSNTEAFF.

The chain is built from TRBV4-1 and TRBJ1-1, with TRBD1 as a possible D gene (5 bases). V lost 1 base and J lost 6, with 15 bases in between. Germline-derived CDR1 and CDR2 are MGHRA and YSYEKL. The CDR3 is made up of 15 amino acids. The CDR3 nucleotides are TGCGCCAGCAGCCAAGGACCCACAGGCGCTGCTGAAGCTTTCTTT. Its protein product is CASSQGPTGAAEAFF.

V and J are TRBV7-6 and TRBJ1-4, with D tentatively TRBD1 (5 bases). V was pared by 3 bases and J by 6 bases, with 14 bases between. Germline V gene sequence: CDR1 SGHVS, CDR2 FNYEAQ. CDR3 length: 15 residues. CDR3 protein: CASSLGLNGDEKLFF. The CDR3 DNA is TGTGCCAGCAGCTTGGGACTTAACGGGGATGAAAAACTGTTTTTT.

This clone was counted once. The chain employs TRBV4-1 and TRBJ1-2, with 11 positions matching TRBD1. Germline V lookup: CDR1 MGHRA, CDR2 YSYEKL. Losses at the gene ends were 3 bases for V and 1 base for J; bases not matched to a gene: 4. The CDR3 sequence is 16 residues long. CDR3 DNA: TGCGCCAGCAGCCAGGGACAGGGGGGAATTAACTATGGCTACACCTTC. Encoded protein: CASSQGQGGINYGYTF.

The chain joins TRBV30 to TRBJ2-7; 8 bases agree with TRBD1. This CDR3 is 14 amino acids long. The trim removed 4 bases at V and 3 bases at J, leaving 8 bases unmatched. Germline assignment: CDR1 GTSNPN and CDR2 SVGIG (reference sequence). The CDR3 protein is CAWTGPGGIYEQYF. CDR3 in DNA: TGTGCCTGGACTGGGCCAGGGGGCATCTACGAGCAGTACTTC.

This clone has just one count. The rearrangement uses TRBV28 and TRBJ1-2; 12 positions match TRBD1. J was trimmed by 7 bases and V by 5 bases; bases with no gene match: 8. The germline V gene encodes CDR1 MDHEN and CDR2 SYDVKM. The length of the CDR3 is 15 residues. CDR3 loop: CASSPLGQGAPGYTF. The DNA of the CDR3 is TGTGCCAGCAGTCCGTTGGGACAGGGGGCGCCTGGCTACACCTTC.

The chain is built from TRBV11-3 and TRBJ1-4; possible D gene TRBD1, 6 bases. V lost 3 bases, J lost 8 bases, and 16 bases lay in between. From germline, CDR1 is SGHNT and CDR2 YENEEA. This CDR3 has 15 amino acids. The CDR3 DNA reads as TGTGCCAGCAGCTTCGCCGGGGGGGGCGAGGAAAAACTGTTTTTT. Amino acids: CASSFAGGGEEKLFF. Complete variable domain (other parts from reference TRBV11-3 and TRBJ1-4): EAGVVQSPRYKIIEKKQPVAFWCNPISGHNTLYWYLQNLGQGPELLIRYENEEAVDDSQLPKDRFSAERLKGVDSTLKIQPAELGDSAVYLCASSFAGGGEEKLFFGSGTQLSVL.

This clone was counted only a few times. The chain recombines TRBV7-2 with TRBJ2-2, with 11 bases aligning to TRBD2. With 3 bases clipped from V and 5 bases from J, the junction kept 14 bases outside the gene matches. Germline CDR1 is SGHTA and CDR2 is FQGNSA. The CDR3 runs 19 residues. The CDR3 DNA follows: TGTGCCAGCAGCTTCCTGAATAGCGGGAGGGCCGGATCAACCGGGGAGCTGTTTTTT. Its protein product is CASSFLNSGRAGSTGELFF.

This clone is a singleton in its sample. The chain combines TRBV19 with TRBJ2-5; the D is unclear. The CDR3 contains 13 residues. Trimming cost V 3 bases and J 5 bases, with 10 bases left between them. Per germline, CDR1 LNHDA and CDR2 SQIVND (reference sequence). The CDR3 DNA is TGTGCCAGTAGTATGGAGCGCTGGGAGACCCAGTACTTC. Translation gives CASSMERWETQYF. Variable domain in full (rest from reference TRBV19 and TRBJ2-5): DGGITQSPKYLFRKEGQNVTLSCEQNLNHDAMYWYRQDPGQGLRLIYYSQIVNDFQKGDIAEGYSVSREKKESFPLTVTSAQKNPTAFYLCASSMERWETQYFGPGTRLLVL.

The chain is built from TRBV5-5 and TRBJ1-4; possibly TRBD1 for D (6 bases). The V gene lost 0 bases and the J gene lost 8 bases, with 23 bases spanning the gap. CDR1 is SGHKS and CDR2 is YYEKEE in the germline V gene (reference sequence). The CDR3 runs 18 residues. In DNA, the CDR3 is TGTGCCAGCAGCTTGGAACCCCTAACGACAGGTACTCGGGAAAAACTGTTTTTT. Its translation: CASSLEPLTTGTREKLFF.

The chain links TRBV10-3 to TRBJ2-1; TRBD2 might be the D (6 bases). CDR3 length equals 15 residues. Germline V gene sequence: CDR1 ENHRY, CDR2 SYGVKD. Trimming cost V 4 bases and J 3 bases, with 13 bases left between them. CDR3: CAISGAGTGYNEQFF. For the CDR3, the DNA is TGTGCCATCAGTGGAGCGGGTACTGGCTACAATGAGCAGTTCTTC.

V and J are TRBV2 and TRBJ2-7, with D unclear. Germline CDR1 and CDR2: SNHLY and FYNNEI. The CDR3 totals 17 residues. The V gene lost 5 bases and the J gene lost 5 bases, with 25 bases spanning the gap. The CDR3 here is CASSHSVQASPPHEQYF. The CDR3 DNA is TGTGCCAGCAGTCATTCGGTCCAAGCAAGCCCCCCTCACGAGCAGTACTTC.

The DNA for the CDR3 is TGTGCCAGCAGTGCGGAGGGCACCTATGGCTACACCTTC. Encoded protein: CASSAEGTYGYTF. The chain combines TRBV6-4 with TRBJ1-2; unclear D gene. V lost 4 bases and J 4 bases, leaving 10 bases between the germline ends. Germline CDR1 reads MRHNA; CDR2 reads SNTAGT. The CDR3 runs to 13 residues.

The chain recombines TRBV7-8 with TRBJ1-2; TRBD1 is a possible D gene (5 bases). V lost 1 base and J 4 bases, leaving 13 bases between the germline ends. Germline loops: CDR1 SGHVS, CDR2 FQNEAQ. There are 15 residues in the CDR3. The CDR3 sequence: CASSLGLGEGYGYTF. DNA of the CDR3: TGTGCCAGCAGCTTAGGGTTAGGGGAAGGCTATGGCTACACCTTC.

The table lists this clone with a few counts. The rearrangement joins TRBV7-2 to TRBJ1-2; D unclear. Trimming cost V 4 bases and J 8 bases, with 14 bases left between them. Germline assignment: CDR1 SGHTA and CDR2 FQGNSA. CDR3 length equals 13 residues. The CDR3 nucleotides read TGTGCCAGCAGCTCTTCCAACCCGGGGGGCTACACCTTC. Amino acids: CASSSSNPGGYTF.

The chain couples TRBV6-2 or TRBV6-3 to TRBJ2-3; TRBD2 aligns across 10 bases. The V gene end was trimmed by 4 bases and the J gene end by 5 bases; junction bases not matched to a gene: 9. This CDR3 comprises 16 residues. Germline V gene lookup returns CDR1 MNHEY and CDR2 SVGEGT. The CDR3 DNA follows: TGTGCCAGCAGTTCGAGCGGGAGGGCCGTAGGAGATACGCAGTATTTT. This gives the protein CASSSSGRAVGDTQYF.

The chain employs TRBV7-9 and TRBJ2-3, with a possible D match to TRBD1 (5 bases). V was trimmed by 3 bases and J by 3 bases, leaving 13 bases between them. Germline lookup yields CDR1 SEHNR and CDR2 FQNEAQ (reference sequence). The CDR3 runs 15 residues. The CDR3, as DNA: TGTGCCAGCAGCTTCACCCAGGGTGTGACAGATACGCAGTATTTT. Residues: CASSFTQGVTDTQYF.

The chain uses TRBV6-5 and TRBJ1-3, with D tentatively TRBD1 (5 bases). Germline V CDR1 and CDR2: MNHEY, SVGAGI. The ends were cut back, 0 bases at V and 4 bases at J, with 13 bases in the middle. The CDR3 spans 16 residues. The CDR3 DNA sequence: TGTGCCAGCAGTTACTCCCCCCCAAGGGGAGGAAACACCATATATTTT. It yields the protein CASSYSPPRGGNTIYF.

The V call is TRBV9, the J call TRBJ2-7; TRBD2 matches at 11 bases. Germline V gene lookup returns CDR1 SGDLS and CDR2 YYNGEE. This CDR3 comprises 18 residues. Trimming removed 4 bases from V and 2 bases from J; junction bases left unmatched: 14. CDR3 DNA sequence: TGTGCCAGCAGCCCACGACTAGCGGGGTCCCAAAGAACCTACGAGCAGTACGTC. It translates to CASSPRLAGSQRTYEQYV.

The chain uses TRBV3-1 (or the pseudogene TRBV3-2) and TRBJ1-4; no clear D gene. The CDR3 spans 15 residues. V gave up 1 base and J gave up 10 bases, with 16 bases separating them. Germline CDR1 and CDR2: LGHDT and YNNKEL (reference sequence). This chain's CDR3 is CASSQGGSHPGKLFF. DNA for the CDR3: TGTGCCAGCAGCCAAGGCGGGTCCCACCCTGGAAAACTGTTTTTT.

The chain uses TRBV6-6 and TRBJ2-7, with TRBD1 matching over 8 bases. Unmatched junction bases numbered 6, after V lost 8 bases and J lost 0 bases. Germline loops: CDR1 MNHNY, CDR2 SVGAGI (reference sequence). The CDR3 runs 14 residues. CDR3 amino acids: CASRTRGLSYEQYF. The CDR3 DNA sequence: TGTGCCAGCCGAACCAGGGGGCTCTCCTACGAGCAGTACTTC.

The chain couples TRBV4-3 to TRBJ2-1; 7 bases align to TRBD2. This CDR3 is built from 17 residues. Germline loops: CDR1 LGHNA, CDR2 YSLEER. The J segment lost 2 bases and the V segment lost 3 bases, leaving 10 bases of the junction unmatched. The CDR3 DNA sequence: TGCGCCAGCAGCCAGTATTCAGCGGGAAAGACCTACAATGAGCAGTTCTTC. Its translation: CASSQYSAGKTYNEQFF.

Worth noting for this clone: A junction end diverges from the germline sequence, so it may reflect a read error. This rearrangement joins TRBV15 to TRBJ1-4; tentatively, D is TRBD1 (5 bases). CDR1 and CDR2 from the germline V gene are LNHNV and YYDKDF (reference sequence). The CDR3 is 15 residues long. The CDR3 DNA reads as TGTGCCACCAGTAGAGATTCGGGACTTGACGAAAAACTGTTTTTT. It encodes CATSRDSGLDEKLFF.

V and J are TRBV2 and TRBJ1-6; tentative D call: TRBD1 (5 bases). Trimming took off 2 bases at V and 5 bases at J, with 13 bases between the two ends. CDR1 and CDR2 from the germline V gene are SNHLY and FYNNEI. The CDR3 consists of 16 residues. The CDR3, as DNA: TGTGCCAGCAGTGAATCCCGGGGGGTTAATAATTCACCCCTCCACTTT. It is translated as CASSESRGVNNSPLHF. Variable domain in full (rest from reference TRBV2 and TRBJ1-6): EPEVTQTPSHQVTQMGQEVILRCVPISNHLYFYWYRQILGQKVEFLVSFYNNEISEKSEIFDDQFSVERPDGSNFTLKIRSTKLEDSAMYFCASSESRGVNNSPLHFGNGTRLTVT.

The CDR3 region has the DNA TGTGCCAGTAGAGAGTCGGGGGTCTCTGGAAACACCATATATTTT. This encodes CASRESGVSGNTIYF. The chain carries TRBV19 and TRBJ1-3, with D possibly being TRBD1 (5 bases). The CDR3 has 15 residues. CDR1 is LNHDA and CDR2 is SQIVND in the germline V gene (reference sequence). The ends were cut back, 6 bases at V and 0 bases at J, with 12 bases in the middle.